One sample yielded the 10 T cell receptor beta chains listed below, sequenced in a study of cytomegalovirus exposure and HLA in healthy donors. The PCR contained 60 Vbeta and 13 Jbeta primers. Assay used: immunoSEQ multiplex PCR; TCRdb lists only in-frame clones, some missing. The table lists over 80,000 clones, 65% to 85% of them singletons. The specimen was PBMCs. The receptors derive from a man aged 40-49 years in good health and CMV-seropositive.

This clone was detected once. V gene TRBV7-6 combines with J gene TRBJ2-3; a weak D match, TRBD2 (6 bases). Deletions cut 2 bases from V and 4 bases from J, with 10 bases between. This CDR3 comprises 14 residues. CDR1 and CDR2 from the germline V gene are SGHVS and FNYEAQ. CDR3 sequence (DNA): TGTGCCAGCAGCTTAAGACTAGTATCAGATACGCAGTATTTT. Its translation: CASSLRLVSDTQYF.

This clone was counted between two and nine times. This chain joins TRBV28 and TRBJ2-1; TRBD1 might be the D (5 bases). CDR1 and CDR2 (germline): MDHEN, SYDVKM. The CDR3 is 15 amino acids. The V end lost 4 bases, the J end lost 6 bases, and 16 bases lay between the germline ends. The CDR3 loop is CASSYAQGTGNEQFF. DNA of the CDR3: TGTGCCAGCAGTTACGCGCAGGGTACGGGCAATGAGCAGTTCTTC.

This CDR3 reads CASSYQDGTGGMDEQFF. DNA for the CDR3: TGTGCCAGCAGCTACCAAGATGGTACAGGGGGGATGGATGAGCAGTTCTTC. The V call is TRBV4-2, the J call TRBJ2-1, with TRBD1 identical over 8 bases. Germline CDR1 and CDR2: LGHNA and YNFKEQ. The CDR3 spans 17 residues. V lost 5 bases, J lost 8 bases, and 17 bases stayed unmatched.

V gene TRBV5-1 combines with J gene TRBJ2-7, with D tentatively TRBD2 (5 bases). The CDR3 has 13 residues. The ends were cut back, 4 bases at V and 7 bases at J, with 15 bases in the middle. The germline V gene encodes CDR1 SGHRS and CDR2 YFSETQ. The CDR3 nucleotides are TGCGCCAGCAGCGGAGGAGCGACCGGGGAGCAGTACTTC. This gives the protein CASSGGATGEQYF.

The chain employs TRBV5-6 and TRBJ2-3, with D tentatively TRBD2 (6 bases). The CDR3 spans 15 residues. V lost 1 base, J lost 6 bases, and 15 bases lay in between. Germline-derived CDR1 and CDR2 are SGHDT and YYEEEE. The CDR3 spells CASSLRDLKFDTQYF. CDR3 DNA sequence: TGTGCCAGCAGCTTGCGGGACTTAAAATTCGATACGCAGTATTTT.

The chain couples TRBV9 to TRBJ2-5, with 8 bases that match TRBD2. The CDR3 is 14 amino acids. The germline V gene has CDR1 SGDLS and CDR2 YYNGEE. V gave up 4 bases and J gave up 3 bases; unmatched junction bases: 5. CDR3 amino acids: CASSPLAGKETQYF. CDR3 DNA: TGTGCCAGCAGCCCCTTAGCGGGAAAAGAGACCCAGTACTTC.

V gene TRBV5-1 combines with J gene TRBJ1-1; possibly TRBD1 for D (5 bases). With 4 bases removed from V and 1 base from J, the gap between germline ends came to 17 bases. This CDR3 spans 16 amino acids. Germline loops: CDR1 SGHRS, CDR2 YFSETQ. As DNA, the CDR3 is TGCGCCAGCAGCCCCCGCGGCGGGGGGGAGAACACTGAAGCTTTCTTT. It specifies CASSPRGGGENTEAFF.

CDR3 loop: CASSLGGAGRDTQYF. CDR3 coding DNA: TGTGCCAGCTCCCTAGGAGGAGCAGGCAGGGATACGCAGTATTTT. The V gene is TRBV18, the J gene TRBJ2-3, with D maybe TRBD2 (5 bases). The germline CDR1 and CDR2 sequences are KGHSH and LQKENI. Trimming left V 6 bases short and J 6 bases short, with 19 bases between. This CDR3 contains 15 residues. The variable domain in full, with the rest retrieved from reference TRBV18 and TRBJ2-3, is NAGVMQNPRHLVRRRGQEARLRCSPMKGHSHVYWYRQLPEEGLKFMVYLQKENIIDESGMPKERFSAEFPKEGPSILRIQQVVRGDSAAYFCASSLGGAGRDTQYFGPGTRLTVL.

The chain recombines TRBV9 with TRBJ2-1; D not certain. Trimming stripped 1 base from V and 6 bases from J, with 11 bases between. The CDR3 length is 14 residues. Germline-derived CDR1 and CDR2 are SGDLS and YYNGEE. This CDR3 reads CASSVLGFGNEQFF. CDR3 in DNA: TGTGCCAGCAGCGTACTGGGCTTCGGCAATGAGCAGTTCTTC.

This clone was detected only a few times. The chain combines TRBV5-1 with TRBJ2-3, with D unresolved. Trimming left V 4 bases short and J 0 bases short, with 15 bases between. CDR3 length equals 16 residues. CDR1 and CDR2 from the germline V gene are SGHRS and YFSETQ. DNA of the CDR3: TGCGCCAGCAGCCTAGAGAATTCAATAAGCACAGATACGCAGTATTTT. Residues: CASSLENSISTDTQYF.